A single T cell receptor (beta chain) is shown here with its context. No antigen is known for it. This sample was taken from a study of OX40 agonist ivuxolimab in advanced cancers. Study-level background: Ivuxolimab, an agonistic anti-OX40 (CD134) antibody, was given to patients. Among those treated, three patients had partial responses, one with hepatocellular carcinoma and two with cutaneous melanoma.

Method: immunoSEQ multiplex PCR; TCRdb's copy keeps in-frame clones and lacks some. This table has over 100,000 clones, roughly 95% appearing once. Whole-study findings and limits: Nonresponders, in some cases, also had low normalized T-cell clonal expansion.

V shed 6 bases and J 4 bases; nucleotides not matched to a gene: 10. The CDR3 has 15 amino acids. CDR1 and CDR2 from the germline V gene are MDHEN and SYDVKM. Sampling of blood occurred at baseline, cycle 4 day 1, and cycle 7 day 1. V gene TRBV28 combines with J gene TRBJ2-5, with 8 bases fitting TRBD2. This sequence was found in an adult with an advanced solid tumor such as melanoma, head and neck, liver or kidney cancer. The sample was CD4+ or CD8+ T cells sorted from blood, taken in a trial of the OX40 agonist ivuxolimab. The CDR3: CASRGVAGWRETQYF. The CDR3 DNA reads TGTGCCAGCAGAGGAGTAGCGGGATGGAGAGAGACCCAGTACTTC.